This T cell receptor beta chain was identified in a study of blood T cell repertoires in COVID-19. For the study at large: The United States, Italy and Spain provided the acute and convalescent COVID-19 samples.

In germline, CDR1 is MGHRA, CDR2 YSYEKL. CDR3 length: 18 residues. V trimming: 3 bases; J trimming: 0 bases; junction bases outside the gene matches: 9. Produced via immunoSEQ multiplex PCR; TCRdb's table is partial and in-frame only. Of roughly 37,000 clones in the sample, more than 60% are singletons; the top ten hold roughly 2%. The sample was peripheral blood. This receptor was identified in a man aged 55 to 70 with active COVID-19. The chain employs TRBV4-1 and TRBJ1-3; TRBD1 matches 9 bases. CDR3 nucleotides: TGCGCCAGCAGCCACGCTCGGGGGACAGGGACCTCTGGAAACACCATATATTTT. Its protein is CASSHARGTGTSGNTIYF.